This TCR beta chain was identified in a study of T cell changes during pregnancy in multiple sclerosis. Data came from immunoSEQ multiplex PCR; TCRdb stores just in-frame clones and leaves some out. Of tens of thousands of clones in the sample, roughly 92% were seen once. The CDR3 has 13 residues. V lost 0 bases and J lost 8, with 11 bases in between. CDR1 SGHRS and CDR2 YFSETQ come from the germline V gene. The sequences come from CD4+ T cells from peripheral blood mononuclear cells, collected before pregnancy. The V and J genes are TRBV5-1 and TRBJ1-2; D gene uncertain. The clonotype was recovered from a female donor with multiple sclerosis, enrolled in a pregnancy study. The CDR3 reads CASSLVSVEGYTF. The CDR3 region has the DNA TGCGCCAGCAGCTTGGTGTCAGTGGAGGGCTACACCTTC.